The T cell receptor (beta chain) described here comes from a study of T cell responses to AZD1222 COVID-19 vaccine. The protocol was immunoSEQ multiplex PCR, while the TCRdb copy is restricted to in-frame clones and leaves out a portion. Here the sample spans around 150,000 clones, 92% being singletons. Germline V CDR1 and CDR2: MNHEY, SVGAGI. There are 16 residues in the CDR3. Trimming took off 3 bases at V and 0 bases at J, with 12 bases between the two ends. The material was peripheral blood, obtained 28 days after the second AZD1222 dose. This TCR came from an adult who received the AZD1222 COVID-19 vaccine. The chain is built from TRBV6-5 and TRBJ1-3; D uncertain. The CDR3 spells CASSYGQTYSGNTIYF. The CDR3 DNA is TGTGCCAGCAGTTATGGGCAGACATACTCTGGAAACACCATATATTTT.